The 10 T cell receptor beta chains in this list originate from one sample, sequenced in a study of graft-versus-host responses after intestinal transplantation. Some clones are missing from TCRdb's copy, which holds only in-frame ones; the method was immunoSEQ multiplex PCR. The table records 96,000 or so clones, 80% to 95% of them present only once. These receptors have no known antigen. Sequenced material: unstimulated CD4+ T cells sorted from spleen or lymph node cells, taken before intestinal transplant. The receptors shown here come from a human donor who received an intestinal transplant.

This clone showed up just once. The J gene is TRBJ1-1, the V gene TRBV12-5; 9 bases align to TRBD1. This CDR3 comprises 16 residues. J gave up 6 bases and V 1 base, and 9 bases lay outside the gene matches. Germline lookup yields CDR1 LGHNT and CDR2 FRNRAP. CDR3 sequence: CASGLGKTGGIAEAFF. The CDR3 DNA reads TGTGCTAGTGGTTTGGGGAAGACAGGGGGGATCGCTGAAGCTTTCTTT.

The rearrangement joins TRBV11-2 to TRBJ2-7; 8 positions match TRBD2. Germline CDR1 is SGHAT and CDR2 is FQNNGV. There are 15 residues in the CDR3. V lost 5 bases, J lost 6 bases, and 12 bases stayed unmatched. CDR3 residues: CASSAGLAGKGEQYF. CDR3 nucleotide sequence: TGTGCCAGCAGCGCCGGCCTAGCGGGCAAGGGCGAGCAGTACTTC.

The chain is built from TRBV30 and TRBJ2-7, with D possibly matching TRBD1 (6 bases). Germline V gives CDR1 GTSNPN, CDR2 SVGIG (reference sequence). Trimming took 0 bases from V and 3 from J, leaving 6 bases between them. CDR3 size: 12 residues. CDR3 region: CAWSVGGYEQYF. CDR3 DNA sequence: TGTGCCTGGAGTGTAGGGGGCTACGAGCAGTACTTC.

The chain uses TRBV7-9 and TRBJ2-2; D possibly corresponds to TRBD1 (5 bases). The CDR3 is 16 residues long. The germline CDR1 and CDR2 sequences are SEHNR and FQNEAQ (reference sequence). V was trimmed by 7 bases and J by 0 bases, leaving 15 bases between them. The CDR3 coding sequence is TGTGCCAGCACCTCCTTGGGGCAGACGAACACCGGGGAGCTGTTTTTT. It codes for CASTSLGQTNTGELFF.

V is TRBV6-6 and J is TRBJ2-3, with unresolved D. CDR1 MNHNY and CDR2 SVGAGI come from the germline V gene (reference sequence). V gave up 3 bases and J gave up 0 bases, with 13 bases separating them. The CDR3 loop spans 16 amino acids. This CDR3 reads CASSYEAVSSTDTQYF. The CDR3 DNA sequence: TGTGCCAGCAGTTATGAGGCGGTTTCTAGCACAGATACGCAGTATTTT.

This clone was found a few times. This chain connects TRBV10-2 to TRBJ2-2, with D perhaps matching TRBD2 (5 bases). V was shortened by 4 bases and J by 0 bases, with 6 bases between the two germline ends. Per germline, CDR1 WSHSY and CDR2 SAAADI. The CDR3 has 14 amino acids. The CDR3 bases are TGCGCCAGCAGTGTAGCGCCGAACACCGGGGAGCTGTTTTTT. Residues: CASSVAPNTGELFF.

The chain couples TRBV5-1 to TRBJ1-2, with D possibly TRBD1 on 6 matching bases. Germline lookup yields CDR1 SGHRS and CDR2 YFSETQ. With 0 bases removed from V and 7 bases from J, the gap between germline ends came to 16 bases. The CDR3 is 15 amino acids. CDR3 loop: CASSLDQTGAGGYTF. CDR3 sequence (DNA): TGCGCCAGCAGCTTGGACCAGACAGGCGCGGGTGGCTACACCTTC.

The chain combines TRBV6-5 with TRBJ2-3, with 8 nucleotides matching TRBD2. CDR1 is MNHEY and CDR2 is SVGAGI in the germline V gene. V trimming: 5 bases; J trimming: 6 bases; junction bases outside the gene matches: 10. The length of the CDR3 is 15 residues. The CDR3 region is CASSATGGGRDTQYF. The CDR3 DNA reads as TGTGCCAGCAGTGCAACGGGAGGGGGGAGGGATACGCAGTATTTT.

The chain's CDR3 is CASNSGSGNTIYF. The CDR3 DNA follows: TGTGCCAGTAACTCGGGCTCTGGAAACACCATATATTTT. The V call is TRBV19, the J call TRBJ1-3, with D unclear. V was trimmed by 7 bases and J by 0 bases, leaving 7 bases between them. CDR1 is LNHDA and CDR2 is SQIVND in the germline V gene (reference sequence). This CDR3 is built from 13 residues.

This clone has just one count. The V gene is TRBV5-1, the J gene TRBJ1-1; 7 bases align to TRBD1. The CDR3 consists of 16 residues. The junction had 8 bases not matched to a gene; V was cut back by 3 bases and J by 0 bases. Germline V gene data show CDR1 as SGHRS and CDR2 as YFSETQ. The CDR3, as DNA: TGCGCCAGCAGCTGGAACAGGGGCGCTATGAACACTGAAGCTTTCTTT. This codes for CASSWNRGAMNTEAFF.